The 19 T cell receptor beta chains reported below all come from one sample, sequenced in a study of OX40 agonist ivuxolimab in advanced cancers. Library preparation employed the immunoSEQ multiplex PCR assay. TCRdb carries this immuneACCESS record with in-frame sequences only. Its versions omit some clonotypes, under half of them owing to an unresolved V gene in the studies checked, with the rest unexplained. This sample lists almost 85,000 clones; around 84% were detected once. The ten largest clonotypes hold around 6% of the sample. The specimen comprised CD4+ or CD8+ T cells sorted from blood, sampled in a trial of the OX40 agonist ivuxolimab. The source is an adult with an advanced solid tumor such as melanoma, head and neck, liver or kidney cancer.

The chain joins TRBV15 to TRBJ2-1, with no clear D. The germline V and J ends were trimmed by 2 bases and 8 bases, with 10 bases remaining between them. The CDR3 length is 13 residues. The germline V gene has CDR1 LNHNV and CDR2 YYDKDF (reference sequence). In DNA, the CDR3 is TGTGCCACCAGCAGACACCAATGGGATGAGCAGTTCTTC. Its translation is CATSRHQWDEQFF.

The chain combines TRBV21-1 with TRBJ1-1. TRBV21-1 represents a pseudogene. The length of the CDR3 is 11 residues. The CDR3 sequence is CASLEGTEAFF. In DNA form, the CDR3 reads TGTGCCAGTTTGGAGGGCACTGAAGCTTTCTTT.

The chain recombines TRBV4-3 with TRBJ1-4, with D tentatively TRBD1 (6 bases). V gave up 4 bases and J gave up 6 bases, with 24 bases separating them. CDR1 and CDR2 from the germline V gene are LGHNA and YSLEER. There are 18 residues in the CDR3. The DNA for the CDR3 is TGCGCCAGCAGCCTGGGGGCAGGGATCACTCAGGGGCATGAAAAACTGTTTTTT. Translated: CASSLGAGITQGHEKLFF.

This chain links TRBV27 with TRBJ2-1; maybe TRBD2 (5 bases). This CDR3 contains 13 residues. CDR1 and CDR2 from the germline V gene are MNHEY and SMNVEV (reference sequence). V was trimmed by 3 bases and J by 3 bases, leaving 6 bases between them. Here the CDR3 reads CASSFDYYNEQFF. CDR3 DNA sequence: TGTGCCAGCAGTTTCGACTACTACAATGAGCAGTTCTTC.

This chain connects TRBV20-1 to TRBJ2-5; D is ambiguous. V lost 6 bases and J 5 bases, leaving 7 bases between the germline ends. There are 10 residues in the CDR3. The germline V gene encodes CDR1 DFQATT and CDR2 SNEGSKA (reference sequence). The CDR3 reads CSAMRETQYF. Here the CDR3 DNA reads TGCAGTGCCATGCGCGAGACCCAGTACTTC.

This chain links TRBV19 with TRBJ1-2; tentative D call: TRBD1 (6 bases). Germline loops: CDR1 LNHDA, CDR2 SQIVND (reference sequence). The CDR3 has 14 amino acids. V lost 2 bases and J 11 bases, leaving 18 bases between the germline ends. The CDR3 spells CASSIWQGITEYTF. CDR3 coding DNA: TGTGCCAGTAGTATATGGCAGGGGATAACTGAGTACACCTTC. Drawing the rest from reference TRBV19 and TRBJ1-2, the complete variable domain is DGGITQSPKYLFRKEGQNVTLSCEQNLNHDAMYWYRQDPGQGLRLIYYSQIVNDFQKGDIAEGYSVSREKKESFPLTVTSAQKNPTAFYLCASSIWQGITEYTFGSGTRLTVV.

The chain is built from TRBV27 and TRBJ1-2; D may be TRBD1 (6 bases). The CDR3 sequence is 15 residues long. V lost 5 bases and J lost 1, with 14 bases in between. The germline CDR1 and CDR2 sequences are MNHEY and SMNVEV (reference sequence). This chain's CDR3 is CASSPRGQDNYGYTF. The CDR3 nucleotides are TGTGCCAGCAGTCCCCGGGGGCAAGATAACTATGGCTACACCTTC.

The rearrangement uses TRBV2 and TRBJ2-3; 12 bases align to TRBD1. The germline gives CDR1 SNHLY, CDR2 FYNNEI. CDR3 length: 17 residues. With V trimmed by 4 bases and J by 6 bases, 11 bases remained unmatched. Here the CDR3 reads CASSGSPGQGAGDTQYF. The CDR3 region has the DNA TGTGCCAGCAGTGGCTCGCCGGGACAGGGGGCTGGTGATACGCAGTATTTT. Complete variable domain (other parts from reference TRBV2 and TRBJ2-3): EPEVTQTPSHQVTQMGQEVILRCVPISNHLYFYWYRQILGQKVEFLVSFYNNEISEKSEIFDDQFSVERPDGSNFTLKIRSTKLEDSAMYFCASSGSPGQGAGDTQYFGPGTRLTVL.

V and J are TRBV18 and TRBJ2-5; D gene ambiguous. V dropped 3 bases and J dropped 3 bases, with 5 bases sitting between them. Germline V gene sequence: CDR1 KGHSH, CDR2 LQKENI. The CDR3 sequence is 12 residues long. The CDR3 DNA reads as TGTGCCAGCTCACCTCGGAAAGAGACCCAGTACTTC. Encoded protein: CASSPRKETQYF.

This chain uses TRBV6-1 with TRBJ1-3; D unclear. The CDR3 consists of 14 residues. CDR1 and CDR2 from the germline V gene are MNHNS and SASEGT. Trimming removed 2 bases from V and 7 bases from J, with 12 bases in between. In nucleotides, the CDR3 is TGTGCCAGCAGTGAAATGGGGTCGGGGAACACCATATATTTT. Its protein product is CASSEMGSGNTIYF.

This rearrangement joins TRBV5-1 to TRBJ1-2; no clear D. CDR1 is SGHRS and CDR2 is YFSETQ in the germline V gene. Trimming shortened V by 2 bases and J by 3 bases, and 5 bases separated the two germline ends. The CDR3 totals 12 residues. CDR3 sequence (DNA): TGCGCCAGCAGCTTTTCGGACTATGGCTACACCTTC. This translates into CASSFSDYGYTF.

The gene calls are TRBV7-9 and TRBJ1-1, with no clear D. The CDR3 contains 15 residues. Trimming removed 5 bases from V and 0 bases from J, with 13 bases in between. Per the germline V gene, CDR1 is SEHNR and CDR2 is FQNEAQ (reference sequence). CDR3 region: CASSIGIAVNTEAFF. The CDR3 DNA follows: TGTGCCAGCAGCATCGGCATTGCCGTGAACACTGAAGCTTTCTTT.

This clone was counted a single time. The CDR3 coding sequence is TGTGCCAGCTCCCCGGGGACTAGAGCAGATACGCAGTATTTT. This sequence encodes CASSPGTRADTQYF. V and J are TRBV18 and TRBJ2-3; TRBD2 matches 8 bases. The CDR3 length is 14 residues. CDR1 and CDR2 from the germline V gene are KGHSH and LQKENI. The ends lost 6 bases at V and 4 bases at J; junction bases unmatched: 6.

Only a few counts were recorded for this clone. This chain joins TRBV7-2 and TRBJ2-3; 10 bases match TRBD2. This CDR3 contains 19 residues. The germline gives CDR1 SGHTA, CDR2 FQGNSA. Trimming removed 5 bases from V and 3 bases from J; junction bases left unmatched: 17. The CDR3 region has the DNA TGTGCCAGCAGCCCGCGAGCGGGAGGGCCCGGCGGTCCGACAGATACGCAGTATTTT. It specifies CASSPRAGGPGGPTDTQYF.

This chain links TRBV11-3 with TRBJ2-6; D perhaps matches TRBD2 (6 bases). Looked up from germline, CDR1 is SGHNT and CDR2 is YENEEA. Trimming shortened V by 1 base and J by 2 bases, and 9 bases separated the two germline ends. The CDR3 is made up of 16 amino acids. The chain's CDR3 is CASSLVRGTGANVLTF. The CDR3, as DNA: TGTGCCAGCAGCTTAGTCCGGGGGACTGGGGCCAACGTCCTGACTTTC.

The rearrangement joins TRBV7-2 to TRBJ2-7; D tentatively fits TRBD1 or TRBD2 (5 bases each). V was trimmed by 5 bases and J by 2 bases, leaving 10 bases between them. CDR3 length equals 13 residues. CDR1 is SGHTA and CDR2 is FQGNSA in the germline V gene. CDR3 loop: CASSLPGPYEQYF. Written as DNA, the CDR3 is TGTGCCAGCAGCCTCCCGGGACCCTACGAGCAGTACTTC. The full variable domain, rest sourced from reference TRBV7-2 and TRBJ2-7, is GAGVSQSPSNKVTEKGKDVELRCDPISGHTALYWYRQSLGQGLEFLIYFQGNSAPDKSGLPSDRFSAERTGGSVSTLTIQRTQQEDSAVYLCASSLPGPYEQYFGPGTRLTVT.

V is TRBV18 and J is TRBJ1-1; 8 nucleotides agree with TRBD1. Germline loops: CDR1 KGHSH, CDR2 LQKENI. Trimming removed 5 bases from V and 0 bases from J; junction bases left unmatched: 11. The CDR3 length is 17 residues. The CDR3 DNA follows: TGTGCCAGCTCATTCAGACAGGGGAACTTCATGAACACTGAAGCTTTCTTT. Amino acids: CASSFRQGNFMNTEAFF.

The chain combines TRBV5-4 with TRBJ2-7; the match to TRBD2 covers 9 bases. Germline-derived CDR1 and CDR2 are SGHNT and YYREEE (reference sequence). After removal of 0 bases from V and 6 bases from J, the junction contained 7 bases not matched to a gene. The CDR3 covers 15 residues. As DNA, the CDR3 is TGTGCCAGCAGCTTGGGGGGCGGGAGGGCCTCCGAGCAGTACTTC. Its translation is CASSLGGGRASEQYF.

The chain employs TRBV10-3 and TRBJ1-2, with no clear D. This CDR3 is 13 amino acids long. Germline V lookup: CDR1 ENHRY, CDR2 SYGVKD. V dropped 3 bases and J dropped 4 bases, with 9 bases sitting between them. The chain's CDR3 is CAISDQGSYGYTF. The CDR3 DNA follows: TGTGCCATCAGTGATCAAGGGAGCTATGGCTACACCTTC.